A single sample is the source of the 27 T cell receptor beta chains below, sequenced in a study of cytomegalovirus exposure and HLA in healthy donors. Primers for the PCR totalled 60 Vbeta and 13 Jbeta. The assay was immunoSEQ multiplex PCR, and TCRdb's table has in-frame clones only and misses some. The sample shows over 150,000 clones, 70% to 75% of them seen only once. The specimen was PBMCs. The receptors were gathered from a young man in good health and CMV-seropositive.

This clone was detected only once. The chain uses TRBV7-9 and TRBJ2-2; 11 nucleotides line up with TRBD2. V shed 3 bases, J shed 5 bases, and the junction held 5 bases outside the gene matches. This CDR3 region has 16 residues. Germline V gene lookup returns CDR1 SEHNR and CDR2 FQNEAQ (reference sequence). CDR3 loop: CASSFLLAGETGELFF. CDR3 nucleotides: TGTGCCAGCAGCTTTTTACTAGCGGGAGAGACCGGGGAGCTGTTTTTT.

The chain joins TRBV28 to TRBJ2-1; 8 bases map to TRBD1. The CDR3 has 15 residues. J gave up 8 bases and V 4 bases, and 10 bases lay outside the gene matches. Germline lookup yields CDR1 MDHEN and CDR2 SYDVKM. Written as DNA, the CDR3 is TGTGCCAGCAGTTCCGGAACAGGGGGAGTCGATGAGCAGTTCTTC. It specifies CASSSGTGGVDEQFF.

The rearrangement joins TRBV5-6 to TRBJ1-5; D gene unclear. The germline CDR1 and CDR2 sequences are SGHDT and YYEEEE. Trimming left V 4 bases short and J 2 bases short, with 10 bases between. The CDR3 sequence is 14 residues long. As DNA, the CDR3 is TGTGCCAGCAGCCTTGAGAGGGGCAATCAGCCCCAGCATTTT. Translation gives CASSLERGNQPQHF.

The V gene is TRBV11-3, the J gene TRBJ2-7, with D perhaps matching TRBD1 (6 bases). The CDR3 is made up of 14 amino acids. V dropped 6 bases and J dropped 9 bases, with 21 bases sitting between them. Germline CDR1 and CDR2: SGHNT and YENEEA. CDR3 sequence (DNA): TGTGCCAGCAGTCCTCTTTGGGTACAGGGTACGCAGTACTTC. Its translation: CASSPLWVQGTQYF. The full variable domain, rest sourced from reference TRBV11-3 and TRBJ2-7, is EAGVVQSPRYKIIEKKQPVAFWCNPISGHNTLYWYLQNLGQGPELLIRYENEEAVDDSQLPKDRFSAERLKGVDSTLKIQPAELGDSAVYLCASSPLWVQGTQYFGPGTRLTVT.

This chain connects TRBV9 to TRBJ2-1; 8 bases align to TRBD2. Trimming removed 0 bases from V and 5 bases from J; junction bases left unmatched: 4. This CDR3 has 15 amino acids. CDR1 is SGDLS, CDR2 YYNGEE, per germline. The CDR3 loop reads CASSVGSGSDNEQFF. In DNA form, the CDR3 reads TGTGCCAGCAGCGTAGGGAGCGGGAGCGACAATGAGCAGTTCTTC. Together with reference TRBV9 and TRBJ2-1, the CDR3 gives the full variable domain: DSGVTQTPKHLITATGQRVTLRCSPRSGDLSVYWYQQSLDQGLQFLIQYYNGEERAKGNILERFSAQQFPDLHSELNLSSLELGDSALYFCASSVGSGSDNEQFFGPGTRLTVL.

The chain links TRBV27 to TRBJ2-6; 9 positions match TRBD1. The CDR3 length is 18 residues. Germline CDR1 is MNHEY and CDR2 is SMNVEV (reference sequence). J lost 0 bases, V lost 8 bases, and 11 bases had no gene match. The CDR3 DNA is TGTGCCAGCGGGACATGGACGACAGGGGGCTCTGGGGCCAACGTCCTGACTTTC. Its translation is CASGTWTTGGSGANVLTF.

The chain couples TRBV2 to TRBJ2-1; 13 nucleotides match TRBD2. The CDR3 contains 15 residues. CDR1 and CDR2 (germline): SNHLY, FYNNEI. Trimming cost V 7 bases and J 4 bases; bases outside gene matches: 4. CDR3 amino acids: CASKLAGGVYNEQFF. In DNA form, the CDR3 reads TGTGCCAGCAAACTAGCGGGGGGGGTATACAATGAGCAGTTCTTC.

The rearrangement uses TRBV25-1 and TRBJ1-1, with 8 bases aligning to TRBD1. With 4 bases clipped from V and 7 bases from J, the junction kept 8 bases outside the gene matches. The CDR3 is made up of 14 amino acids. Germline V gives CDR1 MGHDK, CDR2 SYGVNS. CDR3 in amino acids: CASSAAGGRFEAFF. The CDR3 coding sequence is TGTGCCAGCAGTGCGGCAGGGGGCAGGTTTGAAGCTTTCTTT.

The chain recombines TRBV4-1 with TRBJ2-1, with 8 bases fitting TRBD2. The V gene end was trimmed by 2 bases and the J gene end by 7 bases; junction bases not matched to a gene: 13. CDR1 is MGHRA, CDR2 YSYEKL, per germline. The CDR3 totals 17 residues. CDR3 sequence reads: CASSQIPLSGEWNEQFF. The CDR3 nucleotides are TGCGCCAGCAGCCAAATCCCGCTTAGCGGGGAATGGAATGAGCAGTTCTTC.

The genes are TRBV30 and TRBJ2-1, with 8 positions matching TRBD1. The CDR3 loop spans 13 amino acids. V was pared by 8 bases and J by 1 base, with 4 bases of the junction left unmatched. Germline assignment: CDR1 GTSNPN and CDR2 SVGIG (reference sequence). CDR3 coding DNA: TGTGCCCAAGACAGGGGATCCTACAATGAGCAGTTCTTC. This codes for CAQDRGSYNEQFF.

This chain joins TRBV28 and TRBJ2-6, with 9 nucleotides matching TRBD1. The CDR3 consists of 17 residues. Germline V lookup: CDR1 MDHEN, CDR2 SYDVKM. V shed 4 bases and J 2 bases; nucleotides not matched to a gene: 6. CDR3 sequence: CASSSPGTGTGANVLTF. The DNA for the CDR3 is TGTGCCAGCAGTTCCCCCGGGACAGGGACTGGGGCCAACGTCCTGACTTTC.

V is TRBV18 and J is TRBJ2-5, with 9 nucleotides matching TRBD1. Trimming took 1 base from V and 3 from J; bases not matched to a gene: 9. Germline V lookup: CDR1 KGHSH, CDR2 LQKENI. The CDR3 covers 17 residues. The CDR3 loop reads CASSPRFSGTGKETQYF. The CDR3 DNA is TGTGCCAGCTCACCACGGTTTTCTGGGACAGGGAAAGAGACCCAGTACTTC.

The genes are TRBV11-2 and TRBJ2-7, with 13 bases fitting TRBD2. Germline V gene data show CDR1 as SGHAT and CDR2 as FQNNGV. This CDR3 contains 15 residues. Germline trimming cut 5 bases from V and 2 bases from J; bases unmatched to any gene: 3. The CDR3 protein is CASSAGLAGPYEQYF. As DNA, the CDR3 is TGTGCCAGCAGCGCGGGACTAGCGGGACCCTACGAGCAGTACTTC.

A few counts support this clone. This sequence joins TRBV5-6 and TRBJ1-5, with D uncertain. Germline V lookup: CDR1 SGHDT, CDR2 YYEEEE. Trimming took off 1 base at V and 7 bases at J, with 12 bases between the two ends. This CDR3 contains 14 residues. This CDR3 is CASSLIQQSQPQHF. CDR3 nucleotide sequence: TGTGCCAGCAGCTTGATACAGCAGTCCCAGCCCCAGCATTTT.

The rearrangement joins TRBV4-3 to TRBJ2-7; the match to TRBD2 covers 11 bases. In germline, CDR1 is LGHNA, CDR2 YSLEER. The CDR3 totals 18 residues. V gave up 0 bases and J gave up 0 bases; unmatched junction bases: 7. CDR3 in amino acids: CASSQEMTSGVLSYEQYF. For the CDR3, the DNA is TGCGCCAGCAGCCAAGAGATGACTAGCGGGGTCCTCTCCTACGAGCAGTACTTC.

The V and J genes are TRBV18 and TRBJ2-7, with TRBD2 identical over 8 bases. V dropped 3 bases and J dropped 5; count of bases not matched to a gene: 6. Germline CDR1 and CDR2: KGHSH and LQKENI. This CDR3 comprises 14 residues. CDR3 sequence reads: CASSPGSGVNEQYF. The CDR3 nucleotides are TGTGCCAGCTCACCCGGTAGCGGGGTCAACGAGCAGTACTTC.

CDR3 in DNA: TGTGCCAGCAGCTTTGGGACAGGGGTATACCAAGAGACCCAGTACTTC. It translates to CASSFGTGVYQETQYF. This chain links TRBV13 with TRBJ2-5; 10 bases align to TRBD1. V lost 3 bases, J lost 0 bases, and 4 bases stayed unmatched. Germline V gene sequence: CDR1 PRHDT, CDR2 FYEKMQ (reference sequence). CDR3 length equals 16 residues.

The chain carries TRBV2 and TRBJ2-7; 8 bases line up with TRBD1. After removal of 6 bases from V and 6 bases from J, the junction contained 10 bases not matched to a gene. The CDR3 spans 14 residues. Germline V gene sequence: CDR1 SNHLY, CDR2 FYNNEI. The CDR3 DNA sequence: TGTGCCAGCAGCATCAGGACAGGGAGAGGCGAGCAGTACTTC. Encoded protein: CASSIRTGRGEQYF.

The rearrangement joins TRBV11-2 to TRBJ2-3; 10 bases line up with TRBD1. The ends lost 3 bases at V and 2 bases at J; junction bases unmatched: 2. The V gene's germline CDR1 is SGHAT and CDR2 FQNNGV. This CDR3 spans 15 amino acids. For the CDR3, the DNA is TGTGCCAGCAGCTTGGGGACAGGGGTCACAGATACGCAGTATTTT. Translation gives CASSLGTGVTDTQYF.

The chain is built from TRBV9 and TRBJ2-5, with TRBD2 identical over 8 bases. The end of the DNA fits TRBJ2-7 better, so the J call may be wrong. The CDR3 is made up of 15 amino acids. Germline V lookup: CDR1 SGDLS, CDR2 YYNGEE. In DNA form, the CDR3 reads TGTGCCAGCAGCAATAGCGGGGAAGGATGGGACGAGCAGTACTTC. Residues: CASSNSGEGWDEQYF.

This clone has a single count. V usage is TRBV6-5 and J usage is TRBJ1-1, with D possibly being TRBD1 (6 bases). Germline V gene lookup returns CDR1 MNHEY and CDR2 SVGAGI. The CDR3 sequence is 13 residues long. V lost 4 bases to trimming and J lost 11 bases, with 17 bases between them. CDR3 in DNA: TGTGCCAGCAGTTCCCGGGACAAGCAAGGGGCTTTCTTT. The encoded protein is CASSSRDKQGAFF.

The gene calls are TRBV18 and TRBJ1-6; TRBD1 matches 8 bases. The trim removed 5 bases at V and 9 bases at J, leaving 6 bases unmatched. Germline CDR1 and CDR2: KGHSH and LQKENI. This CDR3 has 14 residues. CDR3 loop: CASSTGQGGSPLHF. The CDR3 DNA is TGTGCCAGCTCAACCGGACAGGGAGGTTCACCCCTCCACTTT.

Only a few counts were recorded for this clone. The CDR3 region has the DNA TGTGCCAGCAGGGGGGGACAGCTTTACACAGATACGCAGTATTTT. This codes for CASRGGQLYTDTQYF. The chain links TRBV6-1 to TRBJ2-3, with a tentative D call TRBD1 (7 bases). From germline, CDR1 is MNHNS and CDR2 SASEGT. V lost 6 bases and J 2 bases, leaving 15 bases between the germline ends. CDR3 length equals 15 residues.

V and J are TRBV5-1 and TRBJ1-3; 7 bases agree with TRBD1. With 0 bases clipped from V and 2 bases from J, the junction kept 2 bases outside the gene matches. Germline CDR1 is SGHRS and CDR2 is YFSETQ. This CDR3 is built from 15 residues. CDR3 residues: CASSLDRGPGNTIYF. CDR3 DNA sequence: TGCGCCAGCAGCTTGGACAGGGGCCCTGGAAACACCATATATTTT.

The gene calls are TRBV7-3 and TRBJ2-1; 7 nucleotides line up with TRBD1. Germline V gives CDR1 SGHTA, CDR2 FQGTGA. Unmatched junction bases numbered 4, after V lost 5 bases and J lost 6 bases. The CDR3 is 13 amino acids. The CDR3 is CASSPTGANEQFF. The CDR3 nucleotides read TGTGCCAGCAGCCCTACAGGGGCCAATGAGCAGTTCTTC.

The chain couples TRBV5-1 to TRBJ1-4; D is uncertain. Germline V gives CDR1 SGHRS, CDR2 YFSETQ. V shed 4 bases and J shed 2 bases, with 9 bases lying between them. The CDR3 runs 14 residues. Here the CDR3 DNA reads TGCGCCAGCAGCCCCAGCGAGACTAATGAAAAACTGTTTTTT. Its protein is CASSPSETNEKLFF.

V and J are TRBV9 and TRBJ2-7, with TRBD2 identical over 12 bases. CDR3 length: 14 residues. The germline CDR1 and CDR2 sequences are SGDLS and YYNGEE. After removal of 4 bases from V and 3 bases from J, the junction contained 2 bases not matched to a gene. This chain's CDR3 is CASSSTSGSYEQYF. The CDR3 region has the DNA TGTGCCAGCAGCTCGACTAGCGGGAGCTACGAGCAGTACTTC.